The clone carrying this T cell receptor (beta chain) was observed a few times. Antigen unknown. The data stem from a study of T cells in Graves' hyperthyroidism and ophthalmopathy. Study information: Upon initial diagnosis and before any treatment, peripheral blood was collected.

Study-wide results and limits: Ophthalmopathy cases were set apart from stable hyperthyroidism by a 13 V-J model.

Fresh peripheral blood, 7.5 to 10 ml, yielded the PBMCs. This CDR3 comprises 16 residues. CDR1 and CDR2 from the germline V gene are ENHRY and SYGVKD. V dropped 4 bases and J dropped 7; count of bases not matched to a gene: 12. TCR beta CDR3 regions were amplified from RNA. First-round RT-PCR targeting the TCR CDR3 was performed with the HTBI primer set. TCRdb redid the calling of the multiplex PCR reads with MiXCR, one entry per CDR3 protein. The table has hundreds of thousands of distinct CDR3 sequences, 14% seen once. The J gene is TRBJ2-1, the V gene TRBV10-3; 8 bases are a match to TRBD1. Sample: blood. This sequence was found in a woman aged 18-29 years with Graves' hyperthyroidism. The CDR3 DNA reads TGTGCCATCAGTGGAGGGGAGACAGGGGTGGCGAATGAGCAGTTCTTC. It translates to CAISGGETGVANEQFF.